The source of this T cell receptor beta chain is a study of T cell responses to AZD1222 COVID-19 vaccine. Study-level findings and limits: At baseline, just a handful of AZD1222 recipients tested seropositive. Spike-specific TCR breadth rose after two AZD1222 doses, and depth rose as well. Regions left unmutated in variants are reportedly the target of nearly half of spike-specific TCRs.

Measured with immunoSEQ multiplex PCR; TCRdb has only the in-frame clones, and not every one. The data show roughly 250,000 clones, about 92% seen once. Trimming pared 6 bases from V and 3 bases from J, leaving 17 bases between. The CDR3 contains 16 residues. Germline CDR1 and CDR2: WNHNN and SYGVQD (reference sequence). Remarks on this clone: Its antigen is unknown.

Sequencing was performed on peripheral blood, taken on day 0 of AZD1222 vaccination. The chain has TRBV10-1 and TRBJ2-2; a possible D gene is TRBD1 (6 bases). The receptor was isolated from an adult in good health. The CDR3 reads CASRDPDRNHTGELFF. Written as DNA, the CDR3 is TGCGCCAGCAGGGACCCCGACAGGAACCACACCGGGGAGCTGTTTTTT.